Presented here are 7 T cell receptor beta chains from one specimen sequenced in a study of OX40 agonist ivuxolimab in advanced cancers. To prepare the library, the immunoSEQ multiplex PCR assay was applied. TCRdb obtained this table from immuneACCESS and retained in-frame rearrangements with V and J assigned. These tables miss some clones; where compared with another copy, unresolved V genes account for less than half of the shortfall, and the remainder is unexplained. Counted in this sample were more than 45,000 clones; about 82% of them appeared once. The biggest ten clones account for roughly 2.7% of the sample. The sequences come from CD4+ or CD8+ T cells sorted from blood, collected in a trial of the OX40 agonist ivuxolimab. The receptors were gathered from an adult with an advanced solid tumor such as melanoma, head and neck, liver or kidney cancer.

V usage is TRBV6-5 and J usage is TRBJ1-2; 7 bases match TRBD1. The CDR3 totals 15 residues. The V gene's germline CDR1 is MNHEY and CDR2 SVGAGI. After removal of 1 base from V and 4 bases from J, the junction contained 6 bases not matched to a gene. The CDR3 sequence is CASSYYYRGSYGYTF. In nucleotides, the CDR3 is TGTGCCAGCAGTTACTACTACAGGGGCTCCTATGGCTACACCTTC.

The chain is built from TRBV9 and TRBJ1-2; no definite D call. The V and J ends lost 0 bases and 4 bases respectively, with 4 bases between them. This CDR3 has 12 amino acids. In germline, CDR1 is SGDLS, CDR2 YYNGEE. The CDR3 sequence is CASSVGVYGYTF. The CDR3 DNA reads TGTGCCAGCAGCGTAGGGGTCTATGGCTACACCTTC. Filled out from reference TRBV9 and TRBJ1-2, the complete variable domain reads DSGVTQTPKHLITATGQRVTLRCSPRSGDLSVYWYQQSLDQGLQFLIQYYNGEERAKGNILERFSAQQFPDLHSELNLSSLELGDSALYFCASSVGVYGYTFGSGTRLTVV.

The V gene is TRBV18, the J gene TRBJ1-2; 8 bases are a match to TRBD1. CDR3 length: 15 residues. Germline V gene lookup returns CDR1 KGHSH and CDR2 LQKENI. V lost 5 bases, J lost 8 bases, and 13 bases stayed unmatched. CDR3 in DNA: TGTGCCAGCTCAACTCTTCGACAGGGGCGCCGAGGCTACACCTTC. Its translation is CASSTLRQGRRGYTF.

The chain links TRBV10-3 to TRBJ1-5; a weak D match, TRBD1 (6 bases). Germline V CDR1 and CDR2: ENHRY, SYGVKD. This CDR3 is 14 amino acids long. V shed 4 bases and J shed 6 bases, with 13 bases lying between them. The CDR3 is CAISGGRGAQPQHF. The CDR3 region has the DNA TGTGCCATCAGTGGGGGGCGCGGGGCTCAGCCCCAGCATTTT.

About this clone itself: One end of the junction fails to match germline, which may point to a read error. The chain couples TRBV25-1 to TRBJ1-1; tentatively, D is TRBD1 (5 bases). This CDR3 has 13 residues. Germline CDR1 reads MGHDK; CDR2 reads SYGVNS. The CDR3 loop reads CASSDRPGGEVLF. In DNA, the CDR3 is TGTGCCAGCAGTGATCGTCCCGGGGGAGAGGTCCTTTTT.

The table lists this clone with a few counts. This chain uses TRBV6-1 with TRBJ2-4, with D perhaps matching TRBD2 (5 bases). This CDR3 has 13 residues. Germline V gene lookup returns CDR1 MNHNS and CDR2 SASEGT. V shed 7 bases and J shed 4 bases, with 11 bases lying between them. The CDR3 loop is CASNWTGKNIQYF. CDR3 coding DNA: TGTGCCAGCAACTGGACGGGGAAAAACATTCAGTACTTC.

The V and J genes are TRBV11-1 and TRBJ1-2, with D possibly being TRBD1 (5 bases). CDR1 SGHAT and CDR2 FQDESV come from the germline V gene (reference sequence). V was trimmed by 4 bases and J by 7 bases, leaving 13 bases between them. This CDR3 is built from 13 residues. Written as DNA, the CDR3 is TGTGCCAGCAGCTCCCGGCGGGGGAGTGGCTACACCTTC. Amino acids: CASSSRRGSGYTF.